The 20 T cell receptor beta chains listed next were all sequenced from one sample in a study of cytomegalovirus exposure and HLA in healthy donors. The method was immunoSEQ multiplex PCR; TCRdb's version includes in-frame clones alone and lacks a portion of them. Of more than 250,000 clones in the sample, roughly 88% were seen once. Sequences were obtained from PBMCs. The receptors come from a woman aged 25 to 39 in good health and CMV-seronegative.

The rearrangement links TRBV29-1 to TRBJ1-1; TRBD1 agrees at 9 bases. The CDR3 has 14 residues. Trimming at V came to 4 bases and at J to 1 base, leaving 4 bases not matched to a gene. From germline, CDR1 is SQVTM and CDR2 ANQGSEA. CDR3 protein: CSVGTGASNTEAFF. The CDR3 DNA is TGCAGCGTTGGGACAGGGGCCTCGAACACTGAAGCTTTCTTT.

This clone occurred once. J is TRBJ2-5 and V is TRBV5-5; D is possibly TRBD2 (5 bases). The CDR3 sequence is 15 residues long. Germline CDR1 SGHKS, CDR2 YYEKEE (reference sequence). V was pared by 0 bases and J by 5 bases, with 14 bases between. The CDR3 reads CASSLAVGEWETQYF. The CDR3 DNA is TGTGCCAGCAGCTTGGCGGTGGGAGAGTGGGAGACCCAGTACTTC.

The chain uses TRBV7-9 and TRBJ2-7; possibly TRBD1 for D (6 bases). The CDR3 has 15 residues. V was trimmed by 7 bases and J by 0 bases, leaving 16 bases between them. Germline loops: CDR1 SEHNR, CDR2 FQNEAQ (reference sequence). The CDR3 region is CASTHGGFASYEQYF. The CDR3 coding sequence is TGTGCCAGCACTCATGGGGGCTTCGCCTCCTACGAGCAGTACTTC.

This chain uses TRBV6-5 with TRBJ2-7, with a tentative D call TRBD2 (6 bases). V lost 4 bases and J 0 bases, leaving 13 bases between the germline ends. CDR1 is MNHEY and CDR2 is SVGAGI in the germline V gene. The CDR3 contains 15 residues. Here the CDR3 reads CASSSSASSSYEQYF. The CDR3 nucleotides read TGTGCCAGCAGTTCTAGCGCATCGAGCTCCTACGAGCAGTACTTC.

The V gene is TRBV6-6, the J gene TRBJ2-5; TRBD2 matches at 9 bases. CDR3 length: 14 amino acids. CDR1 is MNHNY, CDR2 SVGAGI, per germline (reference sequence). V shed 4 bases, J shed 2 bases, and the junction held 2 bases outside the gene matches. Here the CDR3 DNA reads TGTGCCAGCAGTTGGCTAGCGGGGCAAGAGACCCAGTACTTC. Translation gives CASSWLAGQETQYF.

The J gene is TRBJ2-3, the V gene TRBV5-1; 7 bases fit TRBD2. The CDR3 length is 16 residues. V was clipped by 4 bases and J by 0 bases; unmatched bases: 8. Looked up from germline, CDR1 is SGHRS and CDR2 is YFSETQ. Written as DNA, the CDR3 is TGCGCCAGCAGCCTGCCCACTAGCGCTAGCACAGATACGCAGTATTTT. Its protein product is CASSLPTSASTDTQYF.

CDR3 amino acids: CASSFSSGSSYNEQFF. The CDR3 DNA follows: TGTGCCAGCAGCTTCTCTAGCGGGAGCTCCTACAATGAGCAGTTCTTC. This chain joins TRBV11-2 and TRBJ2-1; 10 positions agree with TRBD2. Germline CDR1 is SGHAT and CDR2 is FQNNGV. The V and J ends lost 3 bases and 0 bases, in that order; junction bases with no gene match: 2. The CDR3 covers 16 residues.

This clone was counted a single time. This chain links TRBV5-1 with TRBJ2-7; D is perhaps TRBD1 (7 bases). The CDR3 covers 14 residues. V lost 4 bases, J lost 5 bases, and 16 bases lay in between. Germline V gene sequence: CDR1 SGHRS, CDR2 YFSETQ. CDR3 sequence: CASSTQGEVDEQYF. The DNA for the CDR3 is TGCGCCAGCAGCACCCAGGGGGAGGTCGACGAGCAGTACTTC.

This sequence joins TRBV2 and TRBJ1-2, with D uncertain. V dropped 3 bases and J dropped 0 bases, with 23 bases sitting between them. Germline CDR1 is SNHLY and CDR2 is FYNNEI. The CDR3 totals 19 residues. The DNA for the CDR3 is TGTGCCAGCAGTGATATCCCCATGTCGGAGGGTGGCACTAACTATGGCTACACCTTC. Protein sequence: CASSDIPMSEGGTNYGYTF.

The chain combines TRBV9 with TRBJ1-2; D gene ambiguous. The CDR3 totals 15 residues. Trimming stripped 0 bases from V and 6 bases from J, with 15 bases between. Germline V gives CDR1 SGDLS, CDR2 YYNGEE. The CDR3 here is CASSVGQKNIHGYTF. The CDR3 nucleotides read TGTGCCAGCAGCGTAGGCCAGAAGAATATTCATGGCTACACCTTC.

The V call is TRBV29-1, the J call TRBJ2-5; TRBD1 matches 8 bases. The CDR3 consists of 14 residues. V shed 6 bases and J 5 bases; nucleotides not matched to a gene: 11. The germline V gene encodes CDR1 SQVTM and CDR2 ANQGSEA. The CDR3 here is CSVVAQGARETQYF. Here the CDR3 DNA reads TGCAGCGTCGTAGCCCAGGGGGCGCGGGAGACCCAGTACTTC.

This sequence joins TRBV28 and TRBJ2-7; D possibly matches TRBD1 or TRBD2 (5 bases each). Per germline, CDR1 MDHEN and CDR2 SYDVKM. The CDR3 runs 13 residues. V lost 9 bases, J lost 0 bases, and 12 bases lay in between. CDR3 amino acids: CASGRGSSYEQYF. In DNA, the CDR3 is TGTGCCAGTGGACGGGGCAGCTCCTACGAGCAGTACTTC.

This chain joins TRBV27 and TRBJ2-1; TRBD2 agrees at 7 bases. This CDR3 is 15 amino acids long. The germline V gene encodes CDR1 MNHEY and CDR2 SMNVEV (reference sequence). Losses at the gene ends were 3 bases for V and 8 bases for J; bases not matched to a gene: 10. CDR3 nucleotides: TGTGCCAGCAGTTTTCAAGGCGGGAGATTACATGAGCAGTTCTTC. It yields the protein CASSFQGGRLHEQFF.

This chain uses TRBV9 with TRBJ2-1; 11 bases map to TRBD2. CDR1 is SGDLS, CDR2 YYNGEE, per germline. Trimming took 0 bases from V and 4 from J; bases not matched to a gene: 15. CDR3 size: 20 residues. CDR3 in amino acids: CASSVGDIGTSGIGYNEQFF. The CDR3 bases are TGTGCCAGCAGCGTAGGGGACATCGGGACTAGCGGCATCGGGTACAATGAGCAGTTCTTC.

The chain uses TRBV5-1 and TRBJ2-7; no clear D gene. The V and J ends lost 4 bases and 2 bases respectively, with 16 bases between them. The CDR3 is made up of 15 amino acids. The germline gives CDR1 SGHRS, CDR2 YFSETQ. This chain's CDR3 is CASSLIGAETYEQYF. The CDR3 region has the DNA TGCGCCAGCAGCCTTATCGGAGCCGAGACCTACGAGCAGTACTTC. The whole variable domain, filled in from reference TRBV5-1 and TRBJ2-7, reads KAGVTQTPRYLIKTRGQQVTLSCSPISGHRSVSWYQQTPGQGLQFLFEYFSETQRNKGNFPGRFSGRQFSNSRSEMNVSTLELGDSALYLCASSLIGAETYEQYFGPGTRLTVT.

The chain is built from TRBV7-2 and TRBJ1-5; D gene ambiguous. The V end lost 1 base, the J end lost 5 bases, and 9 bases lay between the germline ends. This CDR3 region has 14 residues. Germline V gives CDR1 SGHTA, CDR2 FQGNSA. The CDR3 sequence is CASSLGGSDQPQHF. DNA for the CDR3: TGTGCCAGCAGCTTAGGGGGTTCTGATCAGCCCCAGCATTTT.

This clone was recorded only once. The rearrangement joins TRBV4-3 to TRBJ2-7; the match to TRBD2 covers 11 bases. V gave up 0 bases and J gave up 2 bases; unmatched junction bases: 9. Germline-derived CDR1 and CDR2 are LGHNA and YSLEER. The CDR3 extends over 18 amino acids. The CDR3 loop reads CASSQEDSGTSGAYEQYF. The CDR3 coding sequence is TGCGCCAGCAGCCAAGAGGATTCGGGGACTAGCGGTGCCTACGAGCAGTACTTC.

This chain connects TRBV25-1 to TRBJ2-5; 13 bases are a match to TRBD2. The CDR3 runs to 14 residues. Losses at the gene ends were 9 bases for V and 2 bases for J; bases not matched to a gene: 3. Per germline, CDR1 MGHDK and CDR2 SYGVNS. CDR3 region: CASSLAGGQETQYF. The CDR3 DNA follows: TGTGCCAGTTCACTAGCGGGAGGGCAAGAGACCCAGTACTTC.

This rearrangement joins TRBV25-1 to TRBJ2-7; D perhaps matches TRBD1 (5 bases). The CDR3 extends over 18 amino acids. Germline CDR1 reads MGHDK; CDR2 reads SYGVNS. Trimming shortened V by 2 bases and J by 5 bases, and 25 bases separated the two germline ends. CDR3 DNA sequence: TGTGCCAGCAGTGAAGGACAAGGCTGGTCCCCAGCTGGGGACGAGCAGTACTTC. Amino acid sequence: CASSEGQGWSPAGDEQYF.

This chain joins TRBV6-6 and TRBJ2-5; possible D gene TRBD1, 6 bases. The CDR3 spans 16 residues. Trimming took off 10 bases at V and 0 bases at J, with 21 bases between the two ends. Germline-derived CDR1 and CDR2 are MNHNY and SVGAGI (reference sequence). The CDR3: CATASAIYRDQETQYF. CDR3 bases: TGTGCCACGGCCTCCGCCATTTACAGGGACCAAGAGACCCAGTACTTC.